The 22 T cell receptor beta chains below come from one sample, sequenced in a study of blood T cell repertoires in COVID-19. Profiling relied on immunoSEQ multiplex PCR, and the TCRdb table lists in-frame clones only, not all of them. The data contain roughly 58,000 clones, approximately 70% of them singletons. Sequenced sample: PBMCs or T cells enriched from blood (not recorded which). The receptors were gathered from a woman aged 55-70 years who had been exposed to COVID-19.

This clone was counted once. This chain links TRBV29-1 with TRBJ2-1, with TRBD2 matching 7 bases. CDR1 is SQVTM, CDR2 ANQGSEA, per germline. V lost 6 bases, J lost 5 bases, and 10 bases stayed unmatched. The CDR3 loop spans 14 amino acids. This CDR3 reads CSVSRDYPNNEQFF. For the CDR3, the DNA is TGCAGCGTCAGCCGGGACTACCCAAACAATGAGCAGTTCTTC.

The chain uses TRBV27 and TRBJ2-7; possibly TRBD2 for D (5 bases). The CDR3 has 16 amino acids. The V gene lost 8 bases and the J gene lost 0 bases, with 20 bases spanning the gap. The germline CDR1 and CDR2 sequences are MNHEY and SMNVEV (reference sequence). The DNA of the CDR3 is TGTGCCAGCTCCCAAGATTTTTTTGGACTCTCCTACGAGCAGTACTTC. It is translated as CASSQDFFGLSYEQYF.

The J gene is TRBJ1-3, the V gene TRBV2, with D perhaps matching TRBD1 (5 bases). Germline CDR1 and CDR2: SNHLY and FYNNEI. The CDR3 spans 14 residues. The ends were cut back, 6 bases at V and 0 bases at J, with 9 bases in the middle. CDR3 bases: TGTGCCAGCAGGCAGGGCTTCTCTGGAAACACCATATATTTT. Translating gives CASRQGFSGNTIYF.

The V gene is TRBV5-1, the J gene TRBJ2-7; 12 bases are shared with TRBD1. This CDR3 is 14 amino acids long. Germline CDR1 SGHRS, CDR2 YFSETQ. The V gene end was trimmed by 6 bases and the J gene end by 6 bases; junction bases not matched to a gene: 7. As DNA, the CDR3 is TGCGCCAGCACCCCGGGACAGGGGGCAATCGAGCAGTACTTC. It yields the protein CASTPGQGAIEQYF.

Only a few counts were recorded for this clone. The chain links TRBV4-1 to TRBJ2-4; TRBD1 agrees at 7 bases. Germline V CDR1 and CDR2: MGHRA, YSYEKL. V lost 2 bases and J lost 4; bases outside the gene matches: 5. The CDR3 loop spans 15 amino acids. CDR3 in amino acids: CASSQMGQPKNIQYF. CDR3 DNA: TGCGCCAGCAGCCAAATGGGACAGCCTAAAAACATTCAGTACTTC.

The chain links TRBV6-2 or TRBV6-3 to TRBJ1-5; unclear D gene. The ends were cut back, 6 bases at V and 7 bases at J, with 10 bases in the middle. The CDR3 sequence is 12 residues long. The germline CDR1 and CDR2 sequences are MNHEY and SVGEGT. The CDR3 DNA sequence: TGTGCCAGCAGCACTACCGGGCAGCCCCAGCATTTT. It encodes CASSTTGQPQHF.

CDR3 coding DNA: TGCGCCAGCAGCCCGACAGTACAGACTGGGGCCAACGTCCTGACTTTC. Encoded protein: CASSPTVQTGANVLTF. The genes are TRBV5-1 and TRBJ2-6; weak D call: TRBD1 (5 bases). Germline assignment: CDR1 SGHRS and CDR2 YFSETQ. The CDR3 has 16 amino acids. The V and J ends lost 4 bases and 2 bases respectively, with 13 bases between them.

The gene calls are TRBV5-6 and TRBJ1-1; unclear D gene. The CDR3 runs to 15 residues. V lost 2 bases, J lost 3 bases, and 14 bases lay in between. Germline CDR1 reads SGHDT; CDR2 reads YYEEEE. The CDR3 DNA sequence: TGTGCCAGCAGCTTATTTGGGCTCGGGGACACTGAAGCTTTCTTT. Translation gives CASSLFGLGDTEAFF. Based on the CDR3 plus reference TRBV5-6 and TRBJ1-1, the full variable domain is DAGVTQSPTHLIKTRGQQVTLRCSPKSGHDTVSWYQQALGQGPQFIFQYYEEEERQRGNFPDRFSGHQFPNYSSELNVNALLLGDSALYLCASSLFGLGDTEAFFGQGTRLTVV.

The chain joins TRBV24-1 to TRBJ1-1, with D perhaps matching TRBD1 (6 bases). This CDR3 has 14 residues. Germline CDR1 reads KGHDR; CDR2 reads SFDVKD. Deletions cut 10 bases from V and 8 bases from J, with 22 bases between. CDR3 nucleotides: TGTGCCACTAAACGCTCGGGGGGGCAGGAGGAAGCTTTCTTT. Amino acids: CATKRSGGQEEAFF.

This chain links TRBV14 with TRBJ1-6, with 7 positions matching TRBD1. Germline-derived CDR1 and CDR2 are SGHDN and FVKESK. The CDR3 loop spans 16 amino acids. J gave up 10 bases and V 3 bases, and 12 bases lay outside the gene matches. The CDR3 here is CASSHQQGNEGSPLHF. CDR3 nucleotide sequence: TGTGCCAGCAGCCATCAACAGGGGAATGAGGGATCACCCCTCCACTTT.

J is TRBJ1-1 and V is TRBV10-3; no clear D gene. V dropped 3 bases and J dropped 4 bases, with 9 bases sitting between them. This CDR3 has 13 residues. The germline V gene has CDR1 ENHRY and CDR2 SYGVKD. The CDR3 nucleotides are TGTGCCATCAGTGACGGGGTTCGCACTGAAGCTTTCTTT. Translated: CAISDGVRTEAFF.

The table lists this clone with a few counts. The gene calls are TRBV30 and TRBJ1-5; 9 bases are a match to TRBD1. V lost 5 bases and J lost 8; bases outside the gene matches: 7. The CDR3 spans 13 residues. Germline CDR1 GTSNPN, CDR2 SVGIG (reference sequence). CDR3 in DNA: TGTGCCTGGTCTACAGGGGGCAAGGAGCCCCAGCATTTT. It encodes CAWSTGGKEPQHF. The full variable domain, its missing parts supplied by reference TRBV30 and TRBJ1-5, is SQTIHQWPATLVQPVGSPLSLECTVEGTSNPNLYWYRQAAGRGLQLLFYSVGIGQISSEVPQNLSASRPQDRQFILSSKKLLLSDSGFYLCAWSTGGKEPQHFGDGTRLSIL.

The rearrangement links TRBV5-4 to TRBJ2-1; D might be TRBD2 (6 bases). Trimming removed 7 bases from V and 6 bases from J, with 20 bases in between. This CDR3 comprises 15 residues. Germline CDR1 SGHNT, CDR2 YYREEE (reference sequence). The DNA for the CDR3 is TGTGCCAGCTCGCCCGGAGGGCAGGGAGTCAATGAGCAGTTCTTC. Protein sequence: CASSPGGQGVNEQFF.

J is TRBJ1-1 and V is TRBV3-1 (or the pseudogene TRBV3-2), with D possibly being TRBD1 (6 bases). V lost 1 base to trimming and J lost 1 base, with 10 bases between them. Germline V gene lookup returns CDR1 LGHDT and CDR2 YNNKEL (reference sequence). CDR3 length equals 15 residues. In nucleotides, the CDR3 is TGTGCCAGCAGCCAAGGGGGCAGGGGGAACACTGAAGCTTTCTTT. The encoded protein is CASSQGGRGNTEAFF.

The rearrangement uses TRBV19 and TRBJ1-1, with a possible D match to TRBD1 (6 bases). V lost 3 bases and J 7 bases, leaving 15 bases between the germline ends. The germline CDR1 and CDR2 sequences are LNHDA and SQIVND (reference sequence). The CDR3 runs to 14 residues. CDR3 sequence (DNA): TGTGCCAGTAGTATTGGTGGGGGCGGTGGTGAAGCTTTCTTT. It yields the protein CASSIGGGGGEAFF.

The chain links TRBV11-2 to TRBJ1-5, with a possible D match to TRBD1 (6 bases). V dropped 1 base and J dropped 0 bases, with 7 bases sitting between them. The germline CDR1 and CDR2 sequences are SGHAT and FQNNGV. The CDR3 runs 15 residues. Here the CDR3 DNA reads TGTGCCAGCAGCTTAGGACAGGCTAGCAATCAGCCCCAGCATTTT. It yields the protein CASSLGQASNQPQHF.

This clone came up a few times. The rearrangement uses TRBV18 and TRBJ2-1; 9 positions agree with TRBD1. V was pared by 5 bases and J by 8 bases, with 13 bases of the junction left unmatched. This CDR3 is 16 amino acids long. Germline CDR1 reads KGHSH; CDR2 reads LQKENI. The CDR3 region has the DNA TGTGCCAGCTCAGCCGCATCCGGGACAGGGAGGGATGAGCAGTTCTTC. This translates into CASSAASGTGRDEQFF.

The V call is TRBV28, the J call TRBJ2-7, with 7 nucleotides matching TRBD1. The CDR3 has 14 residues. Per the germline V gene, CDR1 is MDHEN and CDR2 is SYDVKM. The V gene end was trimmed by 7 bases and the J gene end by 7 bases; junction bases not matched to a gene: 13. CDR3 coding DNA: TGTGCCAGCACGACAACGGACAGGTACTTGGAGCAGTACTTC. Translated: CASTTTDRYLEQYF.

The rearrangement joins TRBV6-5 to TRBJ2-2; 9 positions agree with TRBD1. V lost 6 bases to trimming and J lost 7 bases; unmatched junction nucleotides: 6. This CDR3 region has 14 residues. Germline values: CDR1 MNHEY, CDR2 SVGAGI. In DNA form, the CDR3 reads TGTGCCAGCAGGGGGGACAGGGTCGGCGGGGAGCTGTTTTTT. Translation gives CASRGDRVGGELFF.

The chain uses TRBV27 and TRBJ2-1, with 13 bases lining up with TRBD2. After removal of 1 base from V and 4 bases from J, the junction contained 1 base not matched to a gene. The germline gives CDR1 MNHEY, CDR2 SMNVEV (reference sequence). The CDR3 is made up of 16 amino acids. The CDR3 coding sequence is TGTGCCAGCAGTTTATTGACTAGCGGGGGGTACAATGAGCAGTTCTTC. It specifies CASSLLTSGGYNEQFF.

V and J are TRBV5-8 and TRBJ2-3; 9 nucleotides match TRBD2. CDR1 is SGHTS and CDR2 is YDEGEE in the germline V gene. CDR3 size: 17 residues. Trimming cost V 2 bases and J 0 bases; bases outside gene matches: 7. The CDR3 is CASSLPSGGLSTDTQYF. The CDR3, as DNA: TGTGCCAGCAGCTTACCCAGCGGGGGGCTTAGCACAGATACGCAGTATTTT.

The rearrangement joins TRBV20-1 to TRBJ1-1, with D possibly being TRBD1 (5 bases). The CDR3 spans 14 residues. Between the trimmed V and J ends, which lost 3 bases and 7 bases, there was a span of 18 bases. From germline, CDR1 is DFQATT and CDR2 SNEGSKA (reference sequence). The CDR3 loop reads CSASVGRASGEAFF. The DNA of the CDR3 is TGCAGTGCTAGTGTGGGCAGGGCATCGGGTGAAGCTTTCTTT.